Described below is a single T cell receptor (beta chain) sequence and its context. This entry comes from a study of PD-L1 blockade in urothelial cancer. The CDR3 extends over 14 amino acids. Germline CDR1 reads SGHTA; CDR2 reads FQGNSA. V was pared by 3 bases and J by 4 bases, with 6 bases of the junction left unmatched. The time point here: peripheral blood 6 weeks after treatment start. Profiling relied on immunoSEQ multiplex PCR, and the TCRdb table lists in-frame clones only, not all of them. The table shows around 38,000 clones, with roughly 90% occurring only once. The chain uses TRBV7-2 and TRBJ2-7, with 7 bases lining up with TRBD1. This TCR was sampled from a man aged 55 to 70 with urothelial cancer. The sample was PBMCs, taken around atezolizumab (anti-PD-L1) treatment. As DNA, the CDR3 is TGTGCCAGCAGCTTTTCACAGGGGTTTTACGAGCAGTACTTC. Protein: CASSFSQGFYEQYF.